Sequencing of this TCR beta chain was carried out in a study of beta chain features in type 1 diabetes. Findings and caveats of the study: Junctions at VDJ sites from type 1 diabetes patients had fewer insertions and more deletions. Moderate yet significant TCRB CDR3 shortening was seen in Type 1 diabetes patients in all four CD4+ subsets.

CDR3 length equals 15 residues. Germline V lookup: CDR1 WNHNN, CDR2 SYGVQD (reference sequence). The V and J ends lost 4 bases and 8 bases, in that order; junction bases with no gene match: 9. Each population that was sorted was more than 95% pure. Since all of the isolated RNA was reverse transcribed, expressed TCRB transcripts were what got sequenced. Measured with immunoSEQ multiplex PCR; TCRdb has only the in-frame clones, and not every one. The sample has approximately 15,000 clones, around 76% seen once. A remark on this clone: The antigen is unknown.

The chain employs TRBV10-1 and TRBJ2-1, with 9 bases identical to TRBD2. The specimen was stem cell memory CD4+ T cells from blood. This clonotype was obtained from a woman aged 18-29 years with type 1 diabetes. This chain's CDR3 is CASSAAGGPFDEQFF. CDR3 DNA sequence: TGCGCCAGCAGTGCGGCGGGAGGGCCCTTTGATGAGCAGTTCTTC.